The present entry profiles one T cell receptor (beta chain) with its context. What it binds is unknown. Libraries for TCRalpha and TCRbeta carried sample barcodes and unique molecular identifiers via 5'RACE. TCRdb used MiXCR to reprocess the 5' RACE reads, holding one entry per CDR3 protein. The sample includes 190,000 or so distinct CDR3 sequences, over 9.5% seen only once; the top ten take less than 4%. This record comes from a study of T-cell memory formation after mild COVID-19. Whole-study findings and limits: Prior to infection, memory already included some responding clones, suggesting cross-reactive memory joined. Nothing showed for sure that second-wave clones peaking on day 37 were SARS-CoV-2 specific. Among clones contracting day 15 to 85, CD4/CD8 was balanced, whereas later expanders leaned CD4+.

This clonotype was obtained from a man aged 18 to 35 who had mild COVID-19 (a few samples of this study predate the infection). Cell type and time point are not known. The sequencing sample was made of PBMCs or a T cell subset sorted from them (not recorded which).

Here the CDR3 DNA reads TGTGCCAGCAGCTTAGAGAACGGGTGGCAGTACCAAGAGACCCAGTACTTC. As protein: CASSLENGWQYQETQYF. The rearrangement uses TRBV7-2 and TRBJ2-5; unclear D gene. Between the trimmed V and J ends, which lost 1 base and 0 bases, there was a span of 15 bases. The germline CDR1 and CDR2 sequences are SGHTA and FQGNSA. The CDR3 is made up of 17 amino acids.